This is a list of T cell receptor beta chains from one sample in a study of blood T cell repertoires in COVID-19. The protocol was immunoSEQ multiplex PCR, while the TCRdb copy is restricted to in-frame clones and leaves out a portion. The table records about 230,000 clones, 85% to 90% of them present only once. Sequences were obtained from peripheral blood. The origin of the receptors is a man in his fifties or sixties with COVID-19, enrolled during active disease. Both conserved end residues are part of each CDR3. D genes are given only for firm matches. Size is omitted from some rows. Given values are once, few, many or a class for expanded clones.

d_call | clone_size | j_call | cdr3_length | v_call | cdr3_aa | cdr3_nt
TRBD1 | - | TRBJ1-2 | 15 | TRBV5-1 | CASSDGPGQGFGYTF | TGCGCCAGCAGCGATGGCCCGGGACAGGGTTTTGGCTACACCTTC
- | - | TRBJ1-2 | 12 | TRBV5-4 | CAFSEVNYGYTF | TGTGCCTTCAGTGAGGTTAACTATGGCTACACCTTC
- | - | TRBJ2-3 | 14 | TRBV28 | CASSLLSGTDTQYF | TGTGCCAGCAGTTTATTGTCCGGCACAGATACGCAGTATTTT
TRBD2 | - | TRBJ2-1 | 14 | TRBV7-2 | CASSLGLAVPEQFF | TGTGCCAGCAGCCTCGGACTAGCAGTCCCTGAGCAGTTCTTC
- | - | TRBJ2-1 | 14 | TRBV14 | CASADRSSYNEQFF | TGTGCCAGTGCCGACAGGAGCTCCTACAATGAGCAGTTCTTC
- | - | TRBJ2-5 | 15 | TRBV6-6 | CASSYSRGNQETQYF | TGTGCCAGCAGTTACTCTAGGGGGAACCAAGAGACCCAGTACTTC
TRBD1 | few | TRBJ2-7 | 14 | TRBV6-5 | CASSYEGQGHEQYF | TGTGCCAGCAGTTACGAGGGACAGGGGCACGAGCAGTACTTC
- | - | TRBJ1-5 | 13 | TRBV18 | CASSPSTRRSQHF | TGTGCCAGCTCACCATCCACCCGCCGGTCCCAGCATTTT
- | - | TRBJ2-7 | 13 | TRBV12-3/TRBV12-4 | CASRPQGDYEQYF | TGTGCCAGCAGGCCGCAGGGTGATTACGAGCAGTACTTC
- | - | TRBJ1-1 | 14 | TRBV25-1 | CASSEWGENTEAFF | TGTGCCAGCAGTGAATGGGGAGAGAACACTGAAGCTTTCTTT
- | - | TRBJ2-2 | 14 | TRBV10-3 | CAISEGGNTGELFF | TGTGCCATCAGTGAGGGCGGAAACACCGGGGAGCTGTTTTTT
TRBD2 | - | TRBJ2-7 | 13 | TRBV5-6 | CASSGTRRYEQYF | TGTGCCAGCTCCGGGACTAGACGTTACGAGCAGTACTTC
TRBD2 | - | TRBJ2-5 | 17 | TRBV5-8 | CASSRGVAGGLEETQYF | TGTGCCAGCAGCCGCGGGGTAGCGGGAGGTTTGGAGGAGACCCAGTACTTC
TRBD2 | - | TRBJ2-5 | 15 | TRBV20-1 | CSASKTSGVQETQYF | TGCAGTGCTAGTAAGACTAGCGGGGTGCAAGAGACCCAGTACTTC
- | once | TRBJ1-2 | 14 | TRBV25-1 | CASSDPGTNYGYTF | TGTGCCAGCAGTGATCCGGGAACTAACTATGGCTACACCTTC
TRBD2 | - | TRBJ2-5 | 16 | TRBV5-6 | CASSPRTSQIQETQYF | TGTGCCAGCAGCCCACGGACTAGTCAAATCCAAGAGACCCAGTACTTC
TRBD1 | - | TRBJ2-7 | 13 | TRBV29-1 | CSATGGTAYEQYF | TGCAGTGCTACAGGGGGGACAGCCTACGAGCAGTACTTC
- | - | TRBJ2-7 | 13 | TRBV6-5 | CASRMTVSYEQYF | TGTGCCAGCAGGATGACTGTCTCCTACGAGCAGTACTTC
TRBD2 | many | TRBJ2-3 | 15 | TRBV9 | CASSPQREWTDTQYF | TGTGCCAGCAGCCCCCAGCGGGAGTGGACAGATACGCAGTATTTT
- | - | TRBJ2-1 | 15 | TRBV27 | CASMSGGGRYNEQFF | TGTGCCAGTATGAGCGGAGGAGGGAGGTACAATGAGCAGTTCTTC
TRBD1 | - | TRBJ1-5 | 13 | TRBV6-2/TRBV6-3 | CASSGQGSQPQHF | TGTGCCAGCAGCGGACAGGGTAGTCAGCCCCAGCATTTT
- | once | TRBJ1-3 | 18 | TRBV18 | CASSPRAQGPLSGNTIYF | TGTGCCAGCTCACCACGGGCACAGGGACCTCTCTCTGGAAACACCATATATTTT
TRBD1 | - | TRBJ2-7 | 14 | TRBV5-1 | CASSPGQGGYEQYF | TGCGCCAGCAGTCCGGGACAGGGGGGGTACGAGCAGTACTTC
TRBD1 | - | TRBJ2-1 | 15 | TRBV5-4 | CASSSGGTGGNEQFF | TGTGCCAGCAGCTCCGGGGGGACAGGGGGCAATGAGCAGTTCTTC
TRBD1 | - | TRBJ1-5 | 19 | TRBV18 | CASSPGYRGLADSNQPQHF | TGTGCCAGCTCACCAGGGTACAGGGGGCTTGCCGATAGCAATCAGCCCCAGCATTTT
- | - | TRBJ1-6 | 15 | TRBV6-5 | CASSIAGHNGSPLHF | TGTGCCAGCAGTATAGCGGGACATAACGGTTCACCCCTCCACTTT
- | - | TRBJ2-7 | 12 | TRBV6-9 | CAVADSSYEQYF | TGTGCGGTAGCCGACAGCTCCTACGAGCAGTACTTC
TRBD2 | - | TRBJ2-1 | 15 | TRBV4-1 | CASSQDRGEVYEQFF | TGCGCCAGCAGCCAAGATCGGGGGGAGGTCTATGAGCAGTTCTTC
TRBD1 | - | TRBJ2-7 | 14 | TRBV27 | CASSSTGGPYEQYF | TGTGCCAGCAGTTCGACAGGGGGGCCCTACGAGCAGTACTTC
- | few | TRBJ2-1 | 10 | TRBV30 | CASFRVRGFF | TGTGCCTCGTTCCGTGTTCGCGGGTTCTTC
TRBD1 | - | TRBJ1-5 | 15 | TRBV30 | CAWSPRQGHNQPQHF | TGTGCCTGGAGTCCGAGACAGGGCCACAATCAGCCCCAGCATTTT
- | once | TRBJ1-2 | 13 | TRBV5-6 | CASRGRGARGYTF | TGTGCCAGCAGGGGACGGGGGGCGCGGGGCTACACCTTC
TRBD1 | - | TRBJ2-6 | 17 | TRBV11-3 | CASRTRQGAEGANVLTF | TGTGCCAGCAGAACACGACAGGGGGCGGAAGGGGCCAACGTCCTGACTTTC
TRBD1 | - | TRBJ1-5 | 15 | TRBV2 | CASRGDRRSNQPQHF | TGTGCCAGCAGGGGGGACAGAAGAAGCAATCAGCCCCAGCATTTT
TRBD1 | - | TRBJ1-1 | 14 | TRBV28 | CASSLQGALTEAFF | TGTGCCAGCAGTTTACAGGGGGCTTTGACTGAAGCTTTCTTT
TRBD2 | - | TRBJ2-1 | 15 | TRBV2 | CASSRLAGTYNEQFF | TGTGCCAGCAGTCGACTAGCGGGTACTTACAATGAGCAGTTCTTC
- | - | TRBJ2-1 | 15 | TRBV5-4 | CASSPGESLYNEQFF | TGTGCCAGCAGCCCCGGGGAGAGTTTGTACAATGAGCAGTTCTTC
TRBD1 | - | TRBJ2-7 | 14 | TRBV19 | CASSVTGTSYEQYF | TGTGCCAGTAGCGTGACAGGGACCTCCTACGAGCAGTACTTC
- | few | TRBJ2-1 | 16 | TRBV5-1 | CASSLALDQGYNEQFF | TGCGCCAGCAGCTTGGCGCTCGACCAGGGCTACAATGAGCAGTTCTTC
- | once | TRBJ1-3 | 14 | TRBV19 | CASSIAVSGNTIYF | TGTGCCAGTAGTATAGCGGTCTCTGGAAACACCATATATTTT
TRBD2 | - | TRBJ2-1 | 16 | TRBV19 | CASRPTGGSIYNEQFF | TGTGCCAGTAGACCTACCGGCGGGAGCATCTACAACGAGCAGTTCTTC
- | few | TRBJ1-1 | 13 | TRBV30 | CAWSEQVNTEAFF | TGTGCCTGGAGCGAACAGGTTAACACTGAAGCTTTCTTT
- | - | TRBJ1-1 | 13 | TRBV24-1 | CATSDPGNTEAFF | TGTGCCACCAGTGATCCGGGGAACACTGAAGCTTTCTTT
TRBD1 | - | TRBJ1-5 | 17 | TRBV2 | CASSQNHWDRAPQPQHF | TGTGCCAGCAGTCAAAACCACTGGGACAGGGCGCCGCAGCCCCAGCATTTT
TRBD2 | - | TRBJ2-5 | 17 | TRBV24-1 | CATSDPGTSGGGETQYF | TGTGCCACCAGTGATCCCGGGACTAGCGGGGGGGGAGAGACCCAGTACTTC
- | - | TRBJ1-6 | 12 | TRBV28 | CASRTGWEPLHF | TGTGCCAGCAGGACAGGCTGGGAACCCCTCCACTTT
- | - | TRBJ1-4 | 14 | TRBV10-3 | CAISEGGGSEKLFF | TGTGCCATCAGTGAGGGGGGCGGGAGTGAAAAACTGTTTTTT
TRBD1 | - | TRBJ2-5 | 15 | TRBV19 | CASSLYGTVGETQYF | TGTGCCAGTAGTCTTTACGGGACAGTGGGAGAGACCCAGTACTTC
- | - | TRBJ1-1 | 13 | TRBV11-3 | CASSGRDSDEAFF | TGTGCCAGCAGCGGCCGGGACTCCGATGAAGCTTTCTTT
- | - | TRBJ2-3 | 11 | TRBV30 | CALELAGTQYF | TGTGCCTTGGAGTTGGCTGGGACGCAGTATTTT